The clone carrying this TCR beta chain has only a few counts. What it recognizes is unknown. The data were taken from a study of T cells in Graves' hyperthyroidism and ophthalmopathy. V shed 3 bases and J 6 bases; nucleotides not matched to a gene: 5. This CDR3 has 15 amino acids. The germline V gene has CDR1 SGHTA and CDR2 FQGNSA. Across 18 months, stable Graves' hyperthyroidism was marked by no progression to ophthalmopathy. Amplified TCR beta CDR3 regions derived from RNA transcripts. HTBI primers were employed in a first-round RT-PCR of the TCR CDR3. TCRdb ran MiXCR on the multiplex PCR reads and lists one entry per CDR3 protein. The sample has around 760,000 distinct CDR3 sequences, approximately 40% seen once. Study outcomes and limitations: Clonotypes that were expanded in thyroid above 0.001 mostly appeared in blood too.

The TCR comes from a woman aged 40 to 49 with Graves' hyperthyroidism. What was sequenced was blood. V usage is TRBV7-2 and J usage is TRBJ2-1, with 10 bases fitting TRBD2. CDR3 sequence reads: CASSLIAGGFNEQFF. DNA of the CDR3: TGTGCCAGCAGCTTGATAGCGGGGGGATTCAATGAGCAGTTCTTC.